The entry below gives a single TCR beta chain sequence along with its context. These data come from a study of blood T cell repertoires in COVID-19. Study summary: The United States, Italy and Spain were the sources of the acute and convalescent COVID-19 samples. PBMCs, B-cell-depleted T cells, or T cells provided the cDNA or gDNA that made up the material.

V shed 0 bases and J shed 5 bases, with 10 bases lying between them. The CDR3 totals 14 residues. Germline V gives CDR1 MNHNS, CDR2 SASEGT. Authors' analysis steps: Nucleated cell number was recorded as an estimate derived from reference gene primer amplification. Assay: immunoSEQ multiplex PCR; the TCRdb copy retains only in-frame clones and omits some. The DNA gave D and trimming, while V, J and clone size come from that table. This repertoire shows around 180,000 clones, approximately 87% found once; its top ten account for roughly 20%. The V call is TRBV6-1, the J call TRBJ2-5, with D perhaps TRBD1 (5 bases). The sequenced sample was peripheral blood. This receptor was obtained from a man aged 65-85 years with active or convalescent COVID-19. The CDR3 is CASSEAVRVETQYF. CDR3 sequence (DNA): TGTGCCAGCAGTGAAGCGGTCAGGGTGGAGACCCAGTACTTC.